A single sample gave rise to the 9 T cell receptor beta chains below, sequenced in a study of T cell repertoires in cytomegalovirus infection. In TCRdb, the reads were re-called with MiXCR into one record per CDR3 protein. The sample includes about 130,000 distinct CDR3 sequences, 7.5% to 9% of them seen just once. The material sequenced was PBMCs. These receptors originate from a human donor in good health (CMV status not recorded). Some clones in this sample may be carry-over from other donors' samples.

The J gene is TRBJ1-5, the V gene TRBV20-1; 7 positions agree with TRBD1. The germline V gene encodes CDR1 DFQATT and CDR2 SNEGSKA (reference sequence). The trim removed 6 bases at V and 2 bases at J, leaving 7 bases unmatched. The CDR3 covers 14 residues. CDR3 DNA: TGCAGTGCCCAGACAGGGATAGGCAATCAGCCCCAGCATTTT. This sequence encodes CSAQTGIGNQPQHF.

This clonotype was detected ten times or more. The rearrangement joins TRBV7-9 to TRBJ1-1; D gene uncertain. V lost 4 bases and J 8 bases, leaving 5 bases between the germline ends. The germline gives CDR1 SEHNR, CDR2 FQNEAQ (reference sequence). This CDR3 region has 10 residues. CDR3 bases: TGTGCCAGCAGCTCGGTGGAAGCTTTCTTT. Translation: CASSSVEAFF.

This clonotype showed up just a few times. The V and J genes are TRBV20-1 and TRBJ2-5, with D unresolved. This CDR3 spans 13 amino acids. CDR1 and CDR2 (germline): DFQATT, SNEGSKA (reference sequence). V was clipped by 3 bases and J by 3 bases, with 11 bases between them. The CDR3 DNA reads TGCAGTGCTAGCAATACGATAGAAGAGACCCAGTACTTC. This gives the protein CSASNTIEETQYF.

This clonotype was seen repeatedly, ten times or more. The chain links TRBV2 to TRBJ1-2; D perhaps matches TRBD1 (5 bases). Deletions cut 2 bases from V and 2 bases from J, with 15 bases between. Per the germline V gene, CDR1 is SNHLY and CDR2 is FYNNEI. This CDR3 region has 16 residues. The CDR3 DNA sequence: TGTGCCAGCAGTGAAAGGGAGGGACGCGGAAACTATGGCTACACCTTC. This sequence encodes CASSEREGRGNYGYTF.

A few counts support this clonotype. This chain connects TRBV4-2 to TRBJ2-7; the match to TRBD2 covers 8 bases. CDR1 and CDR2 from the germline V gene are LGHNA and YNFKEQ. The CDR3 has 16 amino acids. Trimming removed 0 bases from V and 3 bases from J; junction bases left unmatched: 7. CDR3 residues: CASSQELSGGFYEQYF. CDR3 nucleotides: TGTGCCAGCAGCCAAGAGTTAAGCGGGGGATTCTACGAGCAGTACTTC.

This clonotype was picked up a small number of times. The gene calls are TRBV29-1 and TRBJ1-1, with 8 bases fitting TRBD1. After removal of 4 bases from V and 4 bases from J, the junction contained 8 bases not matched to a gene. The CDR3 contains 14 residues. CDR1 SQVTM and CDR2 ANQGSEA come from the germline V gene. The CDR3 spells CSVGSGQGATEAFF. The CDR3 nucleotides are TGCAGCGTTGGGTCAGGACAGGGAGCCACTGAAGCTTTCTTT. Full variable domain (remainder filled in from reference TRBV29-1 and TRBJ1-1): SAVISQKPSRDICQRGTSLTIQCQVDSQVTMMFWYRQQPGQSLTLIATANQGSEATYESGFVIDKFPISRPNLTFSTLTVSNMSPEDSSIYLCSVGSGQGATEAFFGQGTRLTVV.

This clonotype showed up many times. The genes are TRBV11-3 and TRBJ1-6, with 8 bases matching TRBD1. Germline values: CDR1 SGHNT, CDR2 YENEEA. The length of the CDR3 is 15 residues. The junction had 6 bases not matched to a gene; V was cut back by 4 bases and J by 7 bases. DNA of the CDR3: TGTGCCAGCAGCTCCGGGACAGGACTAAATTCACCCCTCCACTTT. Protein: CASSSGTGLNSPLHF.

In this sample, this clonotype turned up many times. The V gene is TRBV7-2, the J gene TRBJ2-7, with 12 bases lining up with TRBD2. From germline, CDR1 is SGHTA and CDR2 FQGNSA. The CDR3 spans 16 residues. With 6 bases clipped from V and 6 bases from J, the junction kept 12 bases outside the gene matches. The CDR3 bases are TGTGCCAGCAGTTATACCGGGACTAGCGGGTCTCGCGAGCAGTACTTC. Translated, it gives CASSYTGTSGSREQYF.

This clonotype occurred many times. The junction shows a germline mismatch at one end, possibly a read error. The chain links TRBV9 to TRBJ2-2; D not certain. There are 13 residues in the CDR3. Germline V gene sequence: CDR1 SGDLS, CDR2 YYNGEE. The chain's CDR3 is CASTVDLTGELFF. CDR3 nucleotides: TGTGCCAGCACCGTAGACCTAACCGGGGAGCTGTTTTTT.